This paragraph covers one T cell receptor beta chain sequence. As yet, its antigen is unknown. PCR employed 60 Vbeta and 13 Jbeta primers. Here immunoSEQ multiplex PCR was the method, and the copy in TCRdb shows in-frame clones only, minus some. Here the sample spans fewer than 100,000 clones, approximately 75% being singletons. The V segment lost 3 bases and the J segment 1 base; nucleotides outside the gene matches: 4. Germline V gives CDR1 MNHEY, CDR2 SMNVEV (reference sequence). CDR3 length: 15 residues. These data come from a study of cytomegalovirus exposure and HLA in healthy donors. Broader study findings: In an earlier analysis, productive rearrangement rates for most beta V segments clustered near 87% or 30%. Associated with cytomegalovirus, according to the listing, were 150 to 200 TCR beta chains.

This clonotype was obtained from a woman aged 40 to 50 in good health and CMV-seronegative. The sample consisted of PBMCs. The chain couples TRBV27 to TRBJ1-1; 8 nucleotides line up with TRBD1. The DNA of the CDR3 is TGTGCCAGCAGTTTCCAGGGGGCCCAGAACACTGAAGCTTTCTTT. It codes for CASSFQGAQNTEAFF.